Listed below are T cell receptor beta chains from one sample, sequenced in a study of identical twins. TCRdb redid the calling of the 5' RACE reads with MiXCR, one entry per CDR3 protein. This table holds 1,800,000 or so distinct CDR3 sequences, under 35% found once. Sequencing input: cord blood. These receptors were taken from a newborn girl in good health. Each CDR3 is given with its conserved first and last residue. D genes are given only for firm matches. Clone size, where shown, is once, few, many, or a class for clones that have expanded.

>TRBD1|TRBV5-1|few|TRBJ1-4
CASSLASPDRSEKLFF
TGCGCCAGCAGCTTGGCTTCCCCGGACAGGAGTGAAAAACTGTTTTTT
>TRBD1|TRBV12-3/TRBV12-4|NA|TRBJ2-5
CASKPGQGFGEQYF
TGTGCCAGCAAGCCAGGACAGGGGTTTGGGGAGCAGTACTTC
>TRBD1|TRBV5-6|NA|TRBJ1-2
CASTSGQVINYGYTF
TGTGCCAGCACCTCCGGACAGGTCATTAACTATGGCTACACCTTC
>NA|TRBV14|NA|TRBJ2-3
CASSPKGRQDTQYF
TGTGCCAGCAGCCCGAAGGGCCGGCAGGATACGCAGTATTTT
>TRBD2|TRBV20-1|NA|TRBJ2-7
CSAPDGGYEQYF
TGCAGTGCTCCCGACGGGGGGTACGAGCAGTACTTC
>NA|TRBV10-3|few|TRBJ1-1
CAIRRGENTEAFF
TGTGCCATCAGAAGAGGGGAGAACACTGAAGCTTTCTTT
>NA|TRBV24-1|NA|TRBJ2-1
CATSDLPRDLSYNEQFF
TGTGCCACCAGTGATTTGCCTAGGGACCTCTCCTACAATGAGCAGTTCTTC
>NA|TRBV5-1|NA|TRBJ1-3
CASSFQGDSGNTIYF
TGCGCCAGCAGCTTTCAGGGCGATTCTGGAAACACCATATATTTT
>NA|TRBV19|NA|TRBJ2-2
CASSILPAPTGELFF
TGTGCCAGTAGTATTCTCCCAGCGCCCACCGGGGAGCTGTTTTTT
>TRBD2|TRBV5-4|few|TRBJ2-7
CASSFRSGEGYEQYF
TGTGCCAGCAGCTTCCGGTCGGGGGAGGGCTACGAGCAGTACTTC
>TRBD1|TRBV20-1|few|TRBJ2-3
CSARVSDRFDTDTQYF
TGCAGTGCTAGAGTTTCGGACAGGTTCGACACAGATACGCAGTATTTT
>NA|TRBV3-1|few|TRBJ2-1
CASSQDKGGLGFF
TGTGCCAGCAGCCAAGATAAAGGGGGGCTAGGGTTCTTC
>NA|TRBV20-1|few|TRBJ2-1
CSARDSRSGDEQFF
TGCAGTGCTAGAGATTCCCGGTCGGGGGATGAGCAGTTCTTC
>NA|TRBV21-1|NA|TRBJ2-1
CASSKETSGFHNEQFF
TGTGCCAGCAGCAAAGAGACTAGCGGGTTCCACAATGAGCAGTTCTTC
>TRBD1|TRBV12-3/TRBV12-4|NA|TRBJ2-4
CASSLAGQGANIQYF
TGTGCCAGCAGTTTAGCGGGACAGGGGGCAAACATTCAGTACTTC
>TRBD2|TRBV7-2|few|TRBJ2-7
CASSPLAGVISYEQYF
TGTGCCAGCAGCCCACTAGCGGGGGTAATCTCCTACGAGCAGTACTTC
>NA|TRBV3-1|NA|TRBJ1-1
CASSPVGGAGDTEAFF
TGTGCCAGCAGCCCGGTCGGGGGGGCTGGCGACACTGAAGCTTTCTTT
>TRBD1|TRBV10-3|few|TRBJ2-7
CAISRDRLSYEQYF
TGTGCCATCAGCCGGGACAGACTCTCCTACGAGCAGTACTTC
>NA|TRBV30|few|TRBJ2-3
CAWSANTDTQYF
TGTGCCTGGAGTGCAAACACAGATACGCAGTATTTT
>NA|TRBV27|few|TRBJ2-3
CASSFGQGWTDTQYF
TGTGCCAGCAGTTTTGGGCAGGGGTGGACAGATACGCAGTATTTT
>NA|TRBV27|few|TRBJ2-7
CASSGPQGGGYYEQYF
TGTGCCAGCAGTGGCCCCCAGGGGGGGGGCTACTACGAGCAGTACTTC
>TRBD2|TRBV4-1|few|TRBJ2-3
CASSQDPTSGTNTQYF
TGCGCCAGCAGCCAAGATCCTACTAGCGGGACAAATACGCAGTATTTT
>TRBD1|TRBV28|NA|TRBJ2-7
CASSRPRQGPSYNEQYF
TGTGCCAGCAGCCGACCGAGACAGGGCCCCTCCTACAATGAGCAGTACTTC
>NA|TRBV30|NA|TRBJ1-2
CAWSATRTYYGYTF
TGTGCCTGGAGTGCCACCCGAACATATTATGGCTACACCTTC
>NA|TRBV7-9|few|TRBJ2-7
CASSLVAGLSSSYEQYF
TGTGCCAGCAGCTTAGTGGCGGGACTCTCAAGCTCCTACGAGCAGTACTTC
>NA|TRBV21-1|few|TRBJ2-7
CASNPGLVGYEQYF
TGTGCCAGCAACCCGGGACTAGTGGGTTACGAGCAGTACTTC
>NA|TRBV10-3|NA|TRBJ2-7
CAISEGNVEQYF
TGTGCCATCAGTGAGGGCAATGTCGAGCAGTACTTC
>NA|TRBV5-1|NA|TRBJ1-1
CASSARTPGRGEAFF
TGCGCCAGCAGCGCCCGAACCCCGGGACGAGGTGAAGCTTTCTTT
>NA|TRBV7-8|NA|TRBJ1-5
CASSLAASYRNQPQHF
TGTGCCAGCAGCTTAGCGGCGTCCTACCGCAATCAGCCCCAGCATTTT
>NA|TRBV2|few|TRBJ1-2
CASTLTVDGGYTF
TGTGCCAGCACATTGACAGTGGATGGTGGCTACACCTTC
>NA|TRBV20-1|few|TRBJ2-7
CSALTGYEQYF
TGCAGTGCTTTGACGGGATACGAGCAGTACTTC
>TRBD2|TRBV25-1|NA|TRBJ2-7
CAGSESGTISYEQYF
TGTGCCGGCAGTGAATCCGGGACTATCTCCTACGAGCAGTACTTC
>TRBD2|TRBV4-2|NA|TRBJ2-7
CASSQVVRLAPHGDEQYF
TGTGCCAGCAGCCAAGTCGTCAGACTAGCTCCCCATGGGGATGAGCAGTACTTC
>TRBD2|TRBV28|NA|TRBJ2-7
CASRLANSYEQYF
TGTGCCAGCCGACTAGCGAACTCCTACGAGCAGTACTTC
>NA|TRBV12-5|NA|TRBJ1-2
CASGLVRTSVEGYGYTF
TGTGCTAGTGGTTTGGTACGGACCTCCGTGGAGGGCTATGGCTACACCTTC
>TRBD1|TRBV5-1|NA|TRBJ2-3
CASSLSGTGGSDTQYF
TGCGCCAGCAGCCTGTCCGGGACAGGGGGCAGCGATACGCAGTATTTT
>NA|TRBV15|NA|TRBJ2-3
CATSRSNYRTQYF
TGTGCCACCAGCAGGTCCAACTATCGTACGCAGTATTTT
>TRBD1|TRBV25-1|NA|TRBJ2-1
CASSEFLRDRGHEQFF
TGTGCCAGCAGTGAATTCCTCAGGGACAGGGGGCATGAGCAGTTCTTC
>NA|TRBV6-1|NA|TRBJ2-7
CASRPGESYEQYF
TGTGCCAGCCGGCCAGGAGAATCCTACGAGCAGTACTTC
>TRBD1|TRBV6-6|NA|TRBJ1-5
CASSLGELTGRNQPQHF
TGTGCCAGCAGTTTAGGGGAACTGACAGGGCGCAATCAGCCCCAGCATTTT
>TRBD1|TRBV5-1|few|TRBJ2-7
CASSLDRGFDEQYF
TGCGCCAGCAGCTTGGACAGGGGGTTCGACGAGCAGTACTTC
>TRBD1|TRBV28|few|TRBJ2-3
CASSDRGQSTDTQYF
TGTGCCAGCAGCGACAGGGGGCAGAGCACAGATACGCAGTATTTT
>NA|TRBV28|many|TRBJ1-2
CASSLWTNYGYTF
TGTGCCAGCAGTTTATGGACAAACTATGGCTACACCTTC
>TRBD2|TRBV3-1|many|TRBJ2-7
CASSQAGLAGNEQYF
TGTGCCAGCAGCCAGGCTGGACTAGCGGGCAACGAGCAGTACTTC
>TRBD2|TRBV6-1|few|TRBJ2-5
CASSEALWVAGDETQYF
TGTGCCAGCAGTGAAGCGCTCTGGGTAGCGGGGGATGAGACCCAGTACTTC
>NA|TRBV29-1|many|TRBJ1-2
CSVDNNYGYTF
TGCAGCGTTGACAATAACTATGGCTACACCTTC
>NA|TRBV13|few|TRBJ2-5
CASSLNRGETKETQYF
TGTGCCAGCAGCTTAAACCGCGGGGAGACCAAAGAGACCCAGTACTTC
>TRBD1|TRBV2|NA|TRBJ2-3
CASRWDREDNTDTQYF
TGTGCCAGCAGGTGGGACAGGGAGGACAACACAGATACGCAGTATTTT
>NA|TRBV29-1|NA|TRBJ1-2
CSVVSRGGGYTF
TGCAGCGTTGTCTCGAGGGGCGGTGGCTACACCTTC
>TRBD1|TRBV5-1|NA|TRBJ1-4
CASSVTGNANEKLFF
TGCGCCAGCAGCGTGACAGGGAACGCTAATGAAAAACTGTTTTTT
>TRBD1|TRBV2|NA|TRBJ2-7
CASSEDRGHNEQYF
TGTGCCAGCAGTGAAGACAGGGGGCACAATGAGCAGTACTTC
>TRBD1|TRBV6-5|NA|TRBJ1-6
CASSYSGQGGSPLHF
TGTGCCAGCAGTTACTCGGGACAGGGTGGATCACCCCTCCACTTT
>NA|TRBV20-1|NA|TRBJ2-7
CSAGVPPYEQYF
TGCAGTGCTGGGGTTCCTCCCTACGAGCAGTACTTC
>NA|TRBV18|NA|TRBJ2-1
CASSPPLDNHNEQFF
TGTGCCAGCTCACCCCCACTAGATAACCACAATGAGCAGTTCTTC
>NA|TRBV20-1|few|TRBJ2-3
CSADMGADTQYF
TGCAGTGCTGACATGGGGGCAGATACGCAGTATTTT
>NA|TRBV28|few|TRBJ2-7
CASSFWEGEQYF
TGTGCCAGCAGTTTCTGGGAAGGCGAGCAGTACTTC
>TRBD2|TRBV29-1|NA|TRBJ2-5
CSAGTSGGFNEQYF
TGCAGCGCCGGAACTAGCGGGGGGTTCAATGAGCAGTACTTC
>NA|TRBV20-1|few|TRBJ1-5
CSARDGAGSNQPQHF
TGCAGTGCTAGAGATGGGGCAGGGAGCAATCAGCCCCAGCATTTT
>NA|TRBV28|NA|TRBJ2-7
CASTNPGPYNEQYF
TGTGCCAGCACCAACCCGGGACCCTACAATGAGCAGTACTTC